This TCR beta chain was identified in a study of tumor and adjacent non-tumor tissue in lung cancer. General study findings and limits: Compared with tumor, normal lung showed significantly lower TCR diversity.

This CDR3 has 13 residues. V was pared by 6 bases and J by 6 bases, with 17 bases between. Germline values: CDR1 SQVTM, CDR2 ANQGSEA. TCRbeta libraries were built with three rounds of nested PCR, modified from ARM-PCR. One entry per CDR3 protein results from TCRdb running MiXCR on the multiplex PCR reads. This table has 100,000 to 120,000 distinct CDR3 sequences, over 75% appearing once. No cell sorting was done before RNA was extracted from the tissue. This clonotype occurred once. Its specificity is unknown. Material for sequencing was lung tumor tissue. This sequence originates from a man between 70 and 80 years old with non-small cell lung cancer. The chain couples TRBV29-1 to TRBJ1-2, with D uncertain. CDR3 in amino acids: CSVLQSGAHGYTF. For the CDR3, the DNA is TGCAGCGTCCTCCAGTCGGGAGCCCATGGCTACACCTTC. Filled out from reference TRBV29-1 and TRBJ1-2, the complete variable domain reads SAVISQKPSRDICQRGTSLTIQCQVDSQVTMMFWYRQQPGQSLTLIATANQGSEATYESGFVIDKFPISRPNLTFSTLTVSNMSPEDSSIYLCSVLQSGAHGYTFGSGTRLTVV.